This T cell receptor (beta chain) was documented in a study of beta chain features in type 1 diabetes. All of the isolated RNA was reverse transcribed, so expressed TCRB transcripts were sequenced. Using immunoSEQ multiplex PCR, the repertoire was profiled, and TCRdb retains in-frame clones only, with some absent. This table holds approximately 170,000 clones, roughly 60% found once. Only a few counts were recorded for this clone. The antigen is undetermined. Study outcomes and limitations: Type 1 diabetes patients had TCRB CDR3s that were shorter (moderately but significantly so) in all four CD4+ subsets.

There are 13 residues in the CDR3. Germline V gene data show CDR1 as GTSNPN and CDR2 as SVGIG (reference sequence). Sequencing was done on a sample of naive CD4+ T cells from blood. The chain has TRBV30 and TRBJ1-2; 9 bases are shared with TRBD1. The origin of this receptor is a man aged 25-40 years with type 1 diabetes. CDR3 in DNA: TGTGCTCGTTCGGGACAGGGAGGCGATGGCTACACCTTC. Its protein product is CARSGQGGDGYTF. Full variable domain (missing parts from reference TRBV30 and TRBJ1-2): SQTIHQWPATLVQPVGSPLSLECTVEGTSNPNLYWYRQAAGRGLQLLFYSVGIGQISSEVPQNLSASRPQDRQFILSSKKLLLSDSGFYLCARSGQGGDGYTFGSGTRLTVV.